Below are 30 T cell receptor beta chains sequenced from a single sample in a study of blood T cell repertoires in COVID-19. Method: immunoSEQ multiplex PCR; TCRdb's copy keeps in-frame clones and lacks some. The data show fewer than 200,000 clones, 80% to 90% seen once. The sequencing sample was made of peripheral blood. These receptors originate from an older woman with COVID-19, enrolled during active disease.

The V and J genes are TRBV4-1 and TRBJ1-4; 7 bases line up with TRBD1. J gave up 7 bases and V 1 base, and 6 bases lay outside the gene matches. CDR1 is MGHRA, CDR2 YSYEKL, per germline. This CDR3 region has 15 residues. The CDR3 DNA reads as TGCGCCAGCAGCCAAGGTGGAGGGGGCAGTGAAAAACTGTTTTTT. It encodes CASSQGGGGSEKLFF.

The chain is built from TRBV6-1 and TRBJ2-7; TRBD1 might be the D (6 bases). This CDR3 is built from 14 residues. The V end was cut by 3 bases, the J end by 2 bases, with 11 bases between. CDR1 is MNHNS, CDR2 SASEGT, per germline. The CDR3 nucleotides read TGTGCCAGCAGTGATGCGCAGGGGCCCTACGAGCAGTACTTC. Protein: CASSDAQGPYEQYF.

The chain is built from TRBV7-3 and TRBJ2-1; TRBD2 matches at 9 bases. The CDR3 runs 16 residues. Per germline, CDR1 SGHTA and CDR2 FQGTGA. The V gene end was trimmed by 0 bases and the J gene end by 4 bases; junction bases not matched to a gene: 4. CDR3 nucleotides: TGTGCCAGCAGCTTAACGCGGCTAGCGGGGTACAATGAGCAGTTCTTC. It translates to CASSLTRLAGYNEQFF.

The chain joins TRBV5-5 to TRBJ2-7, with D maybe TRBD1 (6 bases). Germline loops: CDR1 SGHKS, CDR2 YYEKEE (reference sequence). The CDR3 contains 15 residues. V was clipped by 4 bases and J by 2 bases, with 16 bases between them. The CDR3 coding sequence is TGTGCCAGCAGCCCCCGGCCCGGACAGACCTACGAGCAGTACTTC. This translates into CASSPRPGQTYEQYF.

This clone is medium-sized within its sample. The chain has TRBV6-5 and TRBJ1-5; a possible D gene is TRBD1 (6 bases). Trimming stripped 10 bases from V and 7 bases from J, with 17 bases between. In germline, CDR1 is MNHEY, CDR2 SVGAGI. This CDR3 region has 13 residues. The CDR3, as DNA: TGTGCCACCATGGACAGACGGGACCAGCCCCAGCATTTT. This sequence encodes CATMDRRDQPQHF.

The V call is TRBV6-6, the J call TRBJ2-5; D uncertain. The CDR3 covers 11 residues. CDR1 is MNHNY, CDR2 SVGAGI, per germline (reference sequence). Trimming took 6 bases from V and 2 from J, leaving 4 bases between them. In nucleotides, the CDR3 is TGTGCCAGCAGCCAACAAGAGACCCAGTACTTC. Encoded protein: CASSQQETQYF.

In regard to this clone: One end of the junction does not line up with germline, which may come from a read error. The chain uses TRBV7-9 and TRBJ1-1; 7 positions agree with TRBD1. CDR1 SEHNR and CDR2 FQNEAQ come from the germline V gene (reference sequence). The CDR3 contains 15 residues. CDR3 sequence (DNA): TGTGCCAGCACCTTACTGGGGGCAGGGGGCACTGAAGCTTTCTTT. Residues: CASTLLGAGGTEAFF.

The CDR3 spells CAWSVRGLAGGGIGELFF. In DNA form, the CDR3 reads TGTGCCTGGAGTGTACGGGGACTAGCGGGGGGTGGTATCGGGGAGCTGTTTTTT. The chain is built from TRBV30 and TRBJ2-2, with TRBD2 identical over 15 bases. The CDR3 runs to 18 residues. Germline CDR1 and CDR2: GTSNPN and SVGIG (reference sequence). V shed 0 bases and J 7 bases; nucleotides not matched to a gene: 9. Variable domain in full (rest from reference TRBV30 and TRBJ2-2): SQTIHQWPATLVQPVGSPLSLECTVEGTSNPNLYWYRQAAGRGLQLLFYSVGIGQISSEVPQNLSASRPQDRQFILSSKKLLLSDSGFYLCAWSVRGLAGGGIGELFFGEGSRLTVL.

The chain is built from TRBV6-5 and TRBJ1-2; 11 bases agree with TRBD1. V lost 7 bases and J lost 2; bases outside the gene matches: 6. Germline V gives CDR1 MNHEY, CDR2 SVGAGI. This CDR3 has 15 amino acids. The CDR3 nucleotides read TGTGCCAGCACCAGTAGGACAGGGGGCAACTATGGCTACACCTTC. Translating gives CASTSRTGGNYGYTF.

This clone has just a few counts. In DNA form, the CDR3 reads TGTGCCAGCAGCTTAACAGGGGGCTACCCTGAAGCTTTCTTT. Residues: CASSLTGGYPEAFF. This chain connects TRBV7-9 to TRBJ1-1, with 9 bases aligning to TRBD1. CDR3 length equals 14 residues. CDR1 is SEHNR, CDR2 FQNEAQ, per germline (reference sequence). V was clipped by 2 bases and J by 6 bases; unmatched bases: 4.

The V and J genes are TRBV6-5 and TRBJ1-5; D is uncertain. V was clipped by 2 bases and J by 0 bases, with 8 bases between them. CDR3 length equals 15 residues. The germline gives CDR1 MNHEY, CDR2 SVGAGI. For the CDR3, the DNA is TGTGCCAGCAGTTACGGCTTGCCTAGCAATCAGCCCCAGCATTTT. It translates to CASSYGLPSNQPQHF.

V and J are TRBV9 and TRBJ2-1; 13 nucleotides align to TRBD2. The junction had 6 bases not matched to a gene; V was cut back by 3 bases and J by 6 bases. This CDR3 contains 16 residues. Germline-derived CDR1 and CDR2 are SGDLS and YYNGEE. The CDR3 DNA is TGTGCCAGCAGCGACACTAGCGGGAGGGCGGGCAATGAGCAGTTCTTC. It yields the protein CASSDTSGRAGNEQFF.

V is TRBV6-5 and J is TRBJ2-1; D not certain. CDR1 is MNHEY and CDR2 is SVGAGI in the germline V gene. The CDR3 spans 11 residues. V lost 2 bases and J 10 bases, leaving 6 bases between the germline ends. CDR3 in DNA: TGTGCCAGCAGTTACGCGCGGGAGCAGTTCTTC. Amino acids: CASSYAREQFF.

The V call is TRBV7-8, the J call TRBJ2-7; perhaps TRBD1 as D (5 bases). Germline V lookup: CDR1 SGHVS, CDR2 FQNEAQ. V was shortened by 5 bases and J by 2 bases, with 22 bases between the two germline ends. The CDR3 covers 17 residues. In nucleotides, the CDR3 is TGTGCCAGCAGCCGGACAATCGTGGGCGCCAGAGCCTACGAGCAGTACTTC. Protein: CASSRTIVGARAYEQYF.

The chain couples TRBV6-4 to TRBJ1-5; D is perhaps TRBD1 (5 bases). Looked up from germline, CDR1 is MRHNA and CDR2 is SNTAGT. The V and J ends lost 3 bases and 1 base respectively, with 19 bases between them. This CDR3 region has 18 residues. The CDR3 reads CASSDLDGGGMSNQPQHF. The CDR3 DNA reads TGTGCCAGCAGTGATTTGGACGGGGGGGGTATGAGCAATCAGCCCCAGCATTTT.

This chain connects TRBV18 to TRBJ2-7, with 11 bases fitting TRBD2. Germline V lookup: CDR1 KGHSH, CDR2 LQKENI. Trimming took 8 bases from V and 2 from J; bases not matched to a gene: 5. The CDR3 loop spans 14 amino acids. The DNA of the CDR3 is TGTGCCAGCACCCTGACTAGCGGGACCTACGAGCAGTACTTC. Translated, it gives CASTLTSGTYEQYF.

This clone was counted only a few times. The chain employs TRBV12-3 or TRBV12-4 and TRBJ1-1, with D hard to call. The CDR3 runs 13 residues. V was trimmed by 6 bases and J by 5 bases, leaving 13 bases between them. In DNA, the CDR3 is TGTGCCAGCAGCCCCGACCGGAGGACTGAAGCTTTCTTT. It codes for CASSPDRRTEAFF.

V and J are TRBV11-2 and TRBJ2-2; D is undetermined. The V gene lost 5 bases and the J gene lost 1 base, with 8 bases spanning the gap. Per germline, CDR1 SGHAT and CDR2 FQNNGV. This CDR3 is built from 14 residues. The CDR3 loop reads CASSPVLNTGELFF. CDR3 DNA: TGTGCCAGCAGCCCAGTTTTGAACACCGGGGAGCTGTTTTTT.

J is TRBJ1-6 and V is TRBV27, with a possible D match to TRBD1 (6 bases). Germline loops: CDR1 MNHEY, CDR2 SMNVEV (reference sequence). V shed 5 bases and J shed 9 bases, with 11 bases lying between them. CDR3 length: 13 residues. CDR3 loop: CASSVGGLSPLHF. CDR3 bases: TGTGCCAGCAGTGTCGGGGGGCTTTCACCCCTCCACTTT.

This clone was detected once. Here the CDR3 reads CASSRLAGGPYNEQFF. In nucleotides, the CDR3 is TGTGCCAGCAGTCGACTAGCGGGGGGGCCCTACAATGAGCAGTTCTTC. The chain has TRBV6-6 and TRBJ2-1, with 14 bases that match TRBD2. This CDR3 has 16 amino acids. Trimming at V came to 5 bases and at J to 2 bases, leaving 2 bases not matched to a gene. Germline V gene data show CDR1 as MNHNY and CDR2 as SVGAGI (reference sequence).

This clone has more than one count but fewer than ten. The chain links TRBV24-1 to TRBJ2-1; 16 bases are a match to TRBD2. This CDR3 is 17 amino acids long. J gave up 7 bases and V 3 bases, and 5 bases lay outside the gene matches. CDR1 is KGHDR, CDR2 SFDVKD, per germline. CDR3 residues: CATSDPGTSGGVNEQFF. CDR3 nucleotide sequence: TGTGCCACCAGTGATCCTGGGACTAGCGGGGGGGTGAATGAGCAGTTCTTC.

V usage is TRBV5-1 and J usage is TRBJ1-2, with D unresolved. The germline V and J ends were trimmed by 0 bases and 6 bases, with 9 bases remaining between them. There are 13 residues in the CDR3. Looked up from germline, CDR1 is SGHRS and CDR2 is YFSETQ. The CDR3 reads CASSLGRGDGYTF. DNA of the CDR3: TGCGCCAGCAGCTTGGGGCGGGGTGATGGCTACACCTTC.

The rearrangement uses TRBV5-4 and TRBJ1-2; possible D gene TRBD1, 6 bases. CDR1 SGHNT and CDR2 YYREEE come from the germline V gene (reference sequence). The CDR3 contains 13 residues. The germline V and J ends were trimmed by 0 bases and 8 bases, with 11 bases remaining between them. CDR3 region: CASSLGQGIGYTF. DNA for the CDR3: TGTGCCAGCAGCTTGGGCCAGGGGATCGGCTACACCTTC.

The chain couples TRBV6-1 to TRBJ1-4, with a weak D call TRBD1 (5 bases). CDR1 and CDR2 from the germline V gene are MNHNS and SASEGT. The CDR3 has 16 residues. V was pared by 1 base and J by 4 bases, with 13 bases between. The CDR3 loop is CASSEGSAGYNEKLFF. CDR3 in DNA: TGTGCCAGCAGTGAAGGATCGGCAGGGTATAATGAAAAACTGTTTTTT.

V is TRBV21-1 and J is TRBJ2-1; TRBD2 was called by the table and not checked on the DNA. TRBV21-1 is noted as a pseudogene. This CDR3 region has 18 residues. The CDR3 coding sequence is TGTGCCAGCAGCATTCGCTACCGAGTTGGGAGCTCCTACAATGAGCAGTTCTTC. Encoded protein: CASSIRYRVGSSYNEQFF.

This clone was observed a single time. The rearrangement joins TRBV6-9 to TRBJ2-1; 13 nucleotides agree with TRBD2. The V and J ends lost 5 bases and 5 bases, in that order; junction bases with no gene match: 6. This CDR3 is 16 amino acids long. The germline gives CDR1 MNHGY, CDR2 SVAAGI. Here the CDR3 DNA reads TGTGCCAGCAGTACCACCGGGACTAGCGGGAACAATGAGCAGTTCTTC. Its protein product is CASSTTGTSGNNEQFF.

The chain recombines TRBV7-2 with TRBJ1-2; 8 bases align to TRBD1. Trimming at V came to 4 bases and at J to 5 bases, leaving 6 bases not matched to a gene. The germline gives CDR1 SGHTA, CDR2 FQGNSA. CDR3 length: 14 residues. CDR3 in amino acids: CASSSRTGRYGYTF. CDR3 in DNA: TGTGCCAGCAGCTCCCGGACAGGGCGTTATGGCTACACCTTC.

This clone has only one observation. The chain employs TRBV10-2 and TRBJ2-2; TRBD1 matches 7 bases. The CDR3 spans 16 residues. Germline CDR1 is WSHSY and CDR2 is SAAADI. Unmatched junction bases numbered 4, after V lost 2 bases and J lost 1 base. This chain's CDR3 is CASSEIDRVNTGELFF. The CDR3 coding sequence is TGCGCCAGCAGTGAGATAGACAGGGTGAACACCGGGGAGCTGTTTTTT.

This clone was observed a few times. The genes are TRBV27 and TRBJ1-6; D unresolved. V shed 3 bases and J shed 0 bases, with 9 bases lying between them. The CDR3 loop spans 16 amino acids. From germline, CDR1 is MNHEY and CDR2 SMNVEV (reference sequence). The CDR3 sequence: CASSLRLSSYNSPLHF. In nucleotides, the CDR3 is TGTGCCAGCAGTTTGAGGCTTAGCTCCTATAATTCACCCCTCCACTTT.

Worth noting for this clone: Other DNA sequences in this specimen translate into the identical CDR3. V is TRBV27 and J is TRBJ1-2, with D possibly being TRBD1 (6 bases). CDR1 MNHEY and CDR2 SMNVEV come from the germline V gene (reference sequence). Trimming took off 1 base at V and 6 bases at J, with 9 bases between the two ends. The CDR3 is 13 amino acids. The CDR3 loop reads CASSLWAGDGYTF. The CDR3 DNA follows: TGTGCCAGCAGTTTATGGGCAGGGGATGGCTACACCTTC.